The 9 T cell receptor beta chains given below trace back to one sample, sequenced in a study of shared clonotypes between healthy human individuals. Assay used: immunoSEQ multiplex PCR; TCRdb lists only in-frame clones, some missing. Altogether a few hundred thousand clones are present, about 96% being singletons, with the ten largest covering around 0.29%. Specimen: memory CD8+ T cells sorted from blood. Subset denoted: CD45RO+ cells pooled with CCR7-negative TemRA cells. These receptors were taken from a man aged 30-40 years in good health.

The chain carries TRBV29-1 and TRBJ1-4; 9 nucleotides line up with TRBD1. The germline CDR1 and CDR2 sequences are SQVTM and ANQGSEA. The CDR3 runs to 18 residues. Losses at the gene ends were 7 bases for V and 0 bases for J; bases not matched to a gene: 15. CDR3 DNA: TGCAGCGCGAAAACCCCCGGGACAGGGATTTCAACTAATGAAAAACTGTTTTTT. The encoded protein is CSAKTPGTGISTNEKLFF.

The chain couples TRBV18 to TRBJ2-7, with a possible D match to TRBD1 (6 bases). CDR1 KGHSH and CDR2 LQKENI come from the germline V gene. The CDR3 has 13 residues. V shed 4 bases and J shed 7 bases, with 14 bases lying between them. The CDR3 region is CASSQGTPLEQYF. Here the CDR3 DNA reads TGTGCCAGCTCACAAGGGACACCCTTAGAGCAGTACTTC. The full variable domain, rest sourced from reference TRBV18 and TRBJ2-7, is NAGVMQNPRHLVRRRGQEARLRCSPMKGHSHVYWYRQLPEEGLKFMVYLQKENIIDESGMPKERFSAEFPKEGPSILRIQQVVRGDSAAYFCASSQGTPLEQYFGPGTRLTVT.

The chain links TRBV13 to TRBJ1-3; D ambiguous. This CDR3 region has 14 residues. Germline V gives CDR1 PRHDT, CDR2 FYEKMQ (reference sequence). The V end lost 0 bases, the J end lost 1 base, and 4 bases lay between the germline ends. CDR3 coding DNA: TGTGCCAGCAGCTTAGGGACATCTGGAAACACCATATATTTT. Its protein product is CASSLGTSGNTIYF.

A single count supports this clone. The genes are TRBV9 and TRBJ2-7; the match to TRBD2 covers 16 bases. V trimming: 0 bases; J trimming: 7 bases; junction bases outside the gene matches: 4. The CDR3 consists of 16 residues. Germline CDR1 and CDR2: SGDLS and YYNGEE. CDR3 nucleotide sequence: TGTGCCAGCAGCGTAGTCGGGACTAGCGGGAGGGGAGAGCAGTACTTC. Translating gives CASSVVGTSGRGEQYF.

The chain recombines TRBV7-9 with TRBJ1-6; a possible D gene is TRBD1 (6 bases). Germline loops: CDR1 SEHNR, CDR2 FQNEAQ (reference sequence). Trimming pared 6 bases from V and 7 bases from J, leaving 13 bases between. CDR3 size: 14 residues. As DNA, the CDR3 is TGTGCCAGCAGTATGGACAGAAGAAATTCACCCCTCCACTTT. Its translation: CASSMDRRNSPLHF.

The chain uses TRBV7-9 and TRBJ1-6, with D tentatively TRBD1 (5 bases). Trimming removed 1 base from V and 9 bases from J, with 13 bases in between. The CDR3 has 15 amino acids. CDR1 is SEHNR and CDR2 is FQNEAQ in the germline V gene (reference sequence). The CDR3 DNA follows: TGTGCCAGCAGCTTAGATGAGGGAGGGACTTCACCCCTCCACTTT. Protein product: CASSLDEGGTSPLHF.

This rearrangement joins TRBV5-6 to TRBJ2-7, with TRBD2 matching 8 bases. J was trimmed by 6 bases and V by 3 bases; bases with no gene match: 11. Germline V gene sequence: CDR1 SGHDT, CDR2 YYEEEE. The CDR3 has 15 residues. CDR3 DNA sequence: TGTGCCAGCAGCTCGGCGGGACTAGTCTTCCGCGAGCAGTACTTC. Encoded protein: CASSSAGLVFREQYF.

The J gene is TRBJ2-7, the V gene TRBV7-2, with D possibly TRBD2 on 6 matching bases. The CDR3 spans 14 residues. V dropped 0 bases and J dropped 7 bases, with 13 bases sitting between them. Germline assignment: CDR1 SGHTA and CDR2 FQGNSA. The CDR3 DNA reads as TGTGCCAGCAGCTTAGCGGGCCTCCGGGGGGAGCAGTACTTC. It yields the protein CASSLAGLRGEQYF.

The rearrangement joins TRBV5-5 to TRBJ2-2; 12 bases align to TRBD2. Germline CDR1 SGHKS, CDR2 YYEKEE (reference sequence). This CDR3 has 19 amino acids. V was pared by 7 bases and J by 3 bases, with 16 bases of the junction left unmatched. The CDR3 is CASDPGLAGPIRYTGELFF. In DNA form, the CDR3 reads TGTGCCAGCGATCCCGGACTAGCGGGGCCAATAAGGTACACCGGGGAGCTGTTTTTT.